This T cell receptor (beta chain) was retrieved from a study of blood T cell repertoires in COVID-19. Study-level background: PBMCs, B-cell-depleted T cells, or T cells provided the cDNA or gDNA that made up the material.

Sequencing used immunoSEQ multiplex PCR; TCRdb keeps in-frame clones, though not all of them. The sample has about 200,000 clones, around 88% seen once. The V end lost 3 bases, the J end lost 0 bases, and 5 bases lay between the germline ends. In germline, CDR1 is SQVTM, CDR2 ANQGSEA. The length of the CDR3 is 12 residues. This sequence was found in a man aged 18-30 years with active or convalescent COVID-19. The J gene is TRBJ1-1, the V gene TRBV29-1; D gene unclear. The specimen was peripheral blood. The DNA of the CDR3 is TGCAGCGTTGATGTCATGAACACTGAAGCTTTCTTT. It codes for CSVDVMNTEAFF.